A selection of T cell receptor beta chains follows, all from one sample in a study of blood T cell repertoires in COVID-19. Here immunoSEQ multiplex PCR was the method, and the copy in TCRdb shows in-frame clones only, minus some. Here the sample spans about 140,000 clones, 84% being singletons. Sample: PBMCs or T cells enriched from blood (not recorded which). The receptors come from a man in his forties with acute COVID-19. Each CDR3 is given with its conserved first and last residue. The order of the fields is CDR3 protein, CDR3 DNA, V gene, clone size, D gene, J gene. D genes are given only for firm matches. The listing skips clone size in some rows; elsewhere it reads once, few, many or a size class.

CDR3: CASSPGTGVGQPQHF
DNA: TGTGCCAGCAGCCCGGGGACAGGGGTGGGTCAGCCCCAGCATTTT
V: TRBV11-2
size: .
D: TRBD1
J: TRBJ1-5

CDR3: CATSSDRSYEQYF
DNA: TGTGCCACCAGCAGCGACAGGTCCTACGAGCAGTACTTC
V: TRBV15
size: .
D: .
J: TRBJ2-7

CDR3: CATSLGVSEETQYF
DNA: TGTGCCACCAGCCTCGGGGTCTCGGAAGAGACCCAGTACTTC
V: TRBV15
size: .
D: .
J: TRBJ2-5

CDR3: CASSEHRNEKLFF
DNA: TGTGCCAGCAGCGAACACAGGAATGAAAAACTGTTTTTT
V: TRBV7-8
size: .
D: .
J: TRBJ1-4

CDR3: CASSLTRGGKQETQYF
DNA: TGTGCCAGCAGCTTAACGAGGGGGGGCAAACAAGAGACCCAGTACTTC
V: TRBV7-8
size: .
D: .
J: TRBJ2-5

CDR3: CAWRARDRAGNTIYF
DNA: TGTGCCTGGAGGGCCCGAGACAGGGCTGGAAACACCATATATTTT
V: TRBV30
size: .
D: TRBD1
J: TRBJ1-3

CDR3: CASSQDVPGWWEQYF
DNA: TGTGCCAGCAGCCAAGATGTCCCAGGGTGGTGGGAGCAGTACTTC
V: TRBV3-1/TRBV3-2
size: .
D: .
J: TRBJ2-7

CDR3: CASSPLRGQLTEAFF
DNA: TGTGCCAGCAGCCCCCTTAGGGGGCAGCTCACTGAAGCTTTCTTT
V: TRBV7-9
size: .
D: TRBD1
J: TRBJ1-1

CDR3: CASNPRTSGTYNEQFF
DNA: TGTGCCAGCAACCCCAGGACTAGCGGGACCTACAATGAGCAGTTCTTC
V: TRBV9
size: .
D: TRBD2
J: TRBJ2-1

CDR3: CASSQVRAGGPFPDTQYF
DNA: TGTGCCAGCAGCCAAGTACGAGCCGGGGGGCCCTTTCCAGATACGCAGTATTTT
V: TRBV14
size: .
D: .
J: TRBJ2-3

CDR3: CASSNRDSYLYGYTF
DNA: TGTGCCAGTAGTAACCGGGACAGCTACCTCTATGGCTACACCTTC
V: TRBV19
size: .
D: TRBD1
J: TRBJ1-2

CDR3: CASNSGGAGELFF
DNA: TGTGCCAGTAACTCGGGTGGCGCCGGGGAGCTGTTTTTT
V: TRBV19
size: .
D: .
J: TRBJ2-2

CDR3: CASNVDRYNQPQHF
DNA: TGCGCCAGCAATGTCGACAGGTACAATCAGCCCCAGCATTTT
V: TRBV10-2
size: .
D: .
J: TRBJ1-5

CDR3: CASRHRGNQPQHF
DNA: TGTGCCAGCCGGCACAGAGGCAATCAGCCCCAGCATTTT
V: TRBV19
size: .
D: .
J: TRBJ1-5

CDR3: CASSSRDNSYEQYF
DNA: TGTGCCAGCAGTAGTCGGGACAACTCCTACGAGCAGTACTTC
V: TRBV25-1
size: .
D: .
J: TRBJ2-7

CDR3: CASSLDGGTDTQYF
DNA: TGTGCCAGCAGCTTGGACGGAGGGACAGATACGCAGTATTTT
V: TRBV5-5
size: .
D: .
J: TRBJ2-3

CDR3: CASSVDWPTGELFF
DNA: TGTGCCAGCAGCGTCGACTGGCCAACCGGGGAGCTGTTTTTT
V: TRBV11-2
size: medium-sized
D: .
J: TRBJ2-2